The rows below give T cell receptor beta chains drawn from one sample of a study of shared clonotypes between healthy human individuals. TCRdb's table, derived via immunoSEQ multiplex PCR, lists solely in-frame clones and lacks some. The data show under 200,000 clones, 85% to 95% seen once. Sequencing input: naive CD4+ T cells sorted from blood. These receptors were obtained from a woman in her 30s in good health. Each CDR3 is given without its conserved first and last residue. A D gene is named only where the DNA matches it firmly.

v_call: TRBV15; d_call: -; j_call: TRBJ2-6; cdr3_aa: ATSRDRAGANVLT
v_call: TRBV30; d_call: -; j_call: TRBJ2-5; cdr3_aa: AWSVRGARVQETQY
v_call: TRBV5-8; d_call: -; j_call: TRBJ2-7; cdr3_aa: ASSSTGFPYEQY
v_call: TRBV29-1; d_call: -; j_call: TRBJ2-3; cdr3_aa: SVEVQGKDTQY
v_call: TRBV23-1; d_call: -; j_call: TRBJ2-7; cdr3_aa: ASSRFASGKHYEQY
v_call: TRBV28; d_call: -; j_call: TRBJ1-2; cdr3_aa: ASSLFREGLAGYT
v_call: TRBV23-1; d_call: TRBD1; j_call: TRBJ1-5; cdr3_aa: ARNRTGRLGPPQH
v_call: TRBV5-1; d_call: -; j_call: TRBJ2-3; cdr3_aa: ASSPTPPDTQY
v_call: TRBV30; d_call: -; j_call: TRBJ1-2; cdr3_aa: AWSVKAIYGYT
v_call: TRBV19; d_call: TRBD1; j_call: TRBJ1-3; cdr3_aa: ASSTRTGGNTIY
v_call: TRBV18; d_call: -; j_call: TRBJ1-2; cdr3_aa: ASSPDGSVGYT
v_call: TRBV7-9; d_call: TRBD1; j_call: TRBJ2-3; cdr3_aa: ASSRTGGTDTQY
v_call: TRBV30; d_call: -; j_call: TRBJ2-5; cdr3_aa: AWSVTYQETQY
v_call: TRBV4-1; d_call: -; j_call: TRBJ1-1; cdr3_aa: ASSQGVFRGDTEAF
v_call: TRBV5-5; d_call: -; j_call: TRBJ1-1; cdr3_aa: ASSSGVSMNTEAF
v_call: TRBV19; d_call: -; j_call: TRBJ2-2; cdr3_aa: ASSIAGVAGELF
v_call: TRBV27; d_call: -; j_call: TRBJ2-2; cdr3_aa: ASRETSVSGELF
v_call: TRBV6-5; d_call: TRBD2; j_call: TRBJ2-1; cdr3_aa: ASSLTSGSLNEQF
v_call: TRBV15; d_call: -; j_call: TRBJ2-2; cdr3_aa: ATSRDFGLNTGELF
v_call: TRBV4-1; d_call: -; j_call: TRBJ1-2; cdr3_aa: ASSQAPTANYGYT
v_call: TRBV7-8; d_call: -; j_call: TRBJ1-5; cdr3_aa: ASSFIGARGGQPQH
v_call: TRBV19; d_call: -; j_call: TRBJ1-5; cdr3_aa: ASSLQGGNQPQH
v_call: TRBV11-2; d_call: -; j_call: TRBJ1-2; cdr3_aa: ASSTKDSARDYT
v_call: TRBV10-3; d_call: TRBD1; j_call: TRBJ1-5; cdr3_aa: AISATGDQPQH
v_call: TRBV6-1; d_call: TRBD2; j_call: TRBJ2-1; cdr3_aa: ASSLLASSYNEQF
v_call: TRBV10-1; d_call: -; j_call: TRBJ2-2; cdr3_aa: ASSEAQLSTGELF
v_call: TRBV7-8; d_call: -; j_call: TRBJ2-1; cdr3_aa: ASLSTGLALNEQF
v_call: TRBV19; d_call: -; j_call: TRBJ1-5; cdr3_aa: ASSQGGRGNQPQH
v_call: TRBV28; d_call: -; j_call: TRBJ2-7; cdr3_aa: ASSSTNYEQY
v_call: TRBV5-1; d_call: -; j_call: TRBJ1-2; cdr3_aa: ASSPWDTNYGYT
v_call: TRBV27; d_call: TRBD1; j_call: TRBJ1-2; cdr3_aa: ASSPLGQPNYGYT
v_call: TRBV19; d_call: -; j_call: TRBJ1-1; cdr3_aa: ASTNVVNTEAF
v_call: TRBV2; d_call: -; j_call: TRBJ1-6; cdr3_aa: ASSEPYNSPLH
v_call: TRBV5-5; d_call: -; j_call: TRBJ2-7; cdr3_aa: ASSLGQEYTKQY
v_call: TRBV14; d_call: TRBD1; j_call: TRBJ2-5; cdr3_aa: ASSQWDRGGPETQY
v_call: TRBV5-1; d_call: TRBD2; j_call: -; cdr3_aa: ASSPGLLPSSYEQY
v_call: TRBV4-2; d_call: -; j_call: TRBJ2-7; cdr3_aa: ASSQYKFGGQY
v_call: TRBV7-7; d_call: -; j_call: TRBJ2-3; cdr3_aa: ASSLDYLDTQY
v_call: TRBV10-3; d_call: -; j_call: TRBJ2-5; cdr3_aa: ATGISETQY
v_call: TRBV5-1; d_call: -; j_call: TRBJ2-5; cdr3_aa: ASSGGGTGQETQY
v_call: TRBV19; d_call: TRBD2; j_call: TRBJ2-3; cdr3_aa: ASRPSGRTSTDTQY
v_call: TRBV28; d_call: -; j_call: TRBJ2-6; cdr3_aa: ASSFRDTPGANVLT
v_call: TRBV27; d_call: TRBD1; j_call: TRBJ1-4; cdr3_aa: ASSPTTGFREKLF
v_call: TRBV6-1; d_call: -; j_call: TRBJ2-1; cdr3_aa: ASSEEGWDGPYNEQF
v_call: TRBV6-6; d_call: TRBD1; j_call: TRBJ1-1; cdr3_aa: ASSPTGQARGAEAF
v_call: TRBV7-9; d_call: -; j_call: TRBJ1-2; cdr3_aa: ASSLVGIGYT
v_call: TRBV30; d_call: -; j_call: TRBJ2-3; cdr3_aa: AWSVGWVSTDTQY
v_call: TRBV21-1; d_call: -; j_call: TRBJ2-7; cdr3_aa: ASSKDDGGSHEQY
v_call: TRBV6-1; d_call: -; j_call: TRBJ1-5; cdr3_aa: ASRYGGGNQPQH
v_call: TRBV29-1; d_call: -; j_call: TRBJ1-2; cdr3_aa: SVEEIVGGGYGYT
v_call: TRBV11-3; d_call: TRBD1; j_call: TRBJ2-5; cdr3_aa: ASSRQGETQY